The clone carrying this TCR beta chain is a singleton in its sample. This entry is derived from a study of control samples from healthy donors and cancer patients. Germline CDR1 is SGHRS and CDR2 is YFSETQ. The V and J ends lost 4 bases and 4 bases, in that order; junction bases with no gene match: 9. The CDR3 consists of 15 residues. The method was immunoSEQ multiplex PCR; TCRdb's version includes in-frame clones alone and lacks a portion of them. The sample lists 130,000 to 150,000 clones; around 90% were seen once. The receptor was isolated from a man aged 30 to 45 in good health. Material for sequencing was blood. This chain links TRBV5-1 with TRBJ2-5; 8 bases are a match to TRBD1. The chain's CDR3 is CASSTGTGDRETQYF. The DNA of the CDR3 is TGCGCCAGCAGCACCGGGACAGGTGATAGAGAGACCCAGTACTTC. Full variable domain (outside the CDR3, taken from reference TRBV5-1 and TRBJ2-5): KAGVTQTPRYLIKTRGQQVTLSCSPISGHRSVSWYQQTPGQGLQFLFEYFSETQRNKGNFPGRFSGRQFSNSRSEMNVSTLELGDSALYLCASSTGTGDRETQYFGPGTRLLVL.